The text below deals with one T cell receptor (beta chain). The sample belongs to a study of CD8+CD57+ T cells in acquired aplastic anemia. Researchers used genomic DNA as the template to profile TCR beta VDJ and CDR3. TCRdb passed the reads through MiXCR, listing each CDR3 protein once. The repertoire has about half a million distinct CDR3 sequences, approximately 32% of them found once; the top ten carry less than 1%. All sequencing subjects had displayed CD8+CD57+ cell expansion on flow cytometry. This TCR came from a human donor with aplastic anemia. The sample taken for sequencing was sorted CD4+, CD8+, or CD8+CD57+ T cells (not recorded which) from PBMCs.

The CDR3 sequence is CASSPLGRAGPSYEQYF. In DNA, the CDR3 is TGTGCCAGCAGCCCCCTGGGGAGGGCCGGACCCTCCTACGAGCAGTACTTC. J is TRBJ2-7 and V is TRBV14, with TRBD2 matching 7 bases. The CDR3 consists of 17 residues. Germline CDR1 SGHDN, CDR2 FVKESK. V lost 4 bases to trimming and J lost 0 bases; unmatched junction nucleotides: 12.